This T cell receptor beta chain was observed in a study of blood T cells in healthy people across ages (dated by TCRdb to between 2014 and 2017). Broadly, across the study: In model experiments, template switching captured about one uniquely barcoded TCR beta cDNA molecule for every two T cells. Using deep sequencing normalized with unique cDNA molecular identifiers, the study measured how TCR beta repertoire diversity changes with age. Donors were grouped into four age groups: young (average roughly 15 years), middle-aged (39), aged (roughly 62) and long-lived (around 80). To avoid experimental bias, donors of different ages were spread randomly across the sequencing lanes. Two additional independent replicas of 1 million unique cDNA reads from the same blood draw were analyzed for two donors (one aged 18 to 30 and one aged 80 or older).

General conclusions and limits of the study: A strong correlation was found between observed TCR beta diversity and the percentage of naive T cells measured by flow cytometry. Observed TCR beta diversity per million T cells fell roughly linearly with age, and a significant reduction was already apparent by age around 40. Because donor CMV infection status was unknown, age-related changes in expanded clonotypes were potentially confounded. Total diversity estimates from one million sequenced T cells were considered lower bounds and underestimates. Because profiling used bulk unsorted PBMCs, naive and antigen-experienced compartments could not be compared conclusively. Compared with the aged group, the long-lived group had more naive CD4+ T cells, fewer expanded clones and increased TCR diversity, suggesting age selection.

A remark on this clonotype: The antigen it recognizes is unknown. The record has no base qualities; no much larger clone is one base away.

Via the germline V gene (reference sequence), CDR1 is PRHDT and CDR2 FYEKMQ. From the cysteine up to the phenylalanine, the CDR3 has a length of 17 residues. Only the CDR3 part of the read is kept: 51 bases, read in frame from the first base. The germline V end is reduced by 4 bases and the J end by 7 bases; junction bases left unmatched: 14. Libraries were made using 5' RACE. The sample was run on an Illumina HiSeq 2500. A second 7 to 11 cycle PCR used a sample-barcoded 5' primer and a J-beta primer mix. A unique molecular identifier was introduced onto each TCR beta cDNA molecule by a template-switch 5' adaptor carrying 12 random nucleotides. Each sample yielded at least 2.5 million CDR3-containing paired-end reads. All of the RNA was converted into first-strand cDNA using the Mint cDNA synthesis kit, with a TRBC-specific oligonucleotide serving as the primer. After uracil-DNA glycosylase treatment, a first 18-cycle PCR used universal primers M1SS and BC2_uni_R on all cDNA. The original methods were these. Normalization of each sample was performed by random selection of 1 million high-quality reads, each carrying a distinct molecular identifier. Instead of being binned into consensus sequences, reads that shared molecular identifiers were thrown out. MiTCR, run with a Q25 quality threshold and the strictest error-elimination algorithm, handled CDR3 identification, clonotype clustering and error correction. Lower-bound total TCR beta diversity was estimated with a nonparametric unseen species model using Euler transformation. Using fastp trimming at Q25 and MiXCR clonotype assembly, TCRdb reanalyzed the public sequencing data and kept in-frame beta chains. Entries that share a CDR3 protein sequence are merged under the most common genes and DNA. The authors' filters were not applied to this entry. The sample table contains 1,500,000 or so distinct CDR3 sequences; only one count was recorded for about 45% of them. The ten largest clones capture 4% of the sample.

Systemically healthy Caucasian individuals from Russia, 35 to 50 in total and aged roughly 6 to 100 years, were included as donors. Each donor gave 8 to 10 milliliters of peripheral blood, drawn into EDTA-treated Vacutainer tubes. Ficoll-Paque density-gradient centrifugation was used to isolate PBMCs, with at least 6.5 million per sample. Total RNA, at least 6 micrograms per sample, was extracted from PBMCs with Trizol reagent. Naive CD45RAhigh/CD27high T cell percentages were measured by flow cytometry on a PBMC aliquot from every donor. The clonotype originates from a young woman in good health. The rearrangement joined TRBV13 to TRBJ2-1; the junction holds 9 bases that match TRBD2. The specimen was blood. The CDR3 reads CASSSPLAGDFRNEQFF. The DNA is TGTGCCAGCAGCTCGCCCTTAGCGGGAGACTTTCGGAATGAGCAGTTCTTC.